These T cell receptor beta chains were read from a single sample in a study of shared clonotypes between healthy human individuals. Clones were sequenced by immunoSEQ multiplex PCR, and TCRdb holds only the in-frame ones, with some missing. This sample has about 960,000 clones, with around three quarters found just once. Input material: memory CD4+ T cells sorted from blood. The receptors were gathered from a man younger than 35 in good health. CDR3s include the opening cysteine and the closing phenylalanine or tryptophan. A D gene is named only where the DNA matches it firmly. Clone size is shown for a subset of rows, as once, few, many or a class of expanded clone.

NA,NA,TRBV19,TRBJ1-4,14,TGTGCCAGTAGTATTCTGGCAGGAACAGAAAAACTGTTTTTT,CASSILAGTEKLFF
NA,TRBD1,TRBV6-6,TRBJ2-7,15,TGTGCCAGCAGCCTCCCGGGACAGTCATCCTACGAGCAGTACTTC,CASSLPGQSSYEQYF
NA,TRBD2,TRBV5-1,TRBJ2-7,17,TGCGCCAGCAGCTTGGAACTAGCGGGAGGGCTCGGGTTCAAGCAGTACTTC,CASSLELAGGLGFKQYF
NA,NA,TRBV14,TRBJ1-2,12,TGTGCCAGCAGCCACACAAACTATGGCTACACCTTC,CASSHTNYGYTF
NA,TRBD2,TRBV5-4,TRBJ2-5,15,TGTGCCAGCTCACGTGGCGGGGGGCAGACAGAGACCCAGTACTTC,CASSRGGGQTETQYF
NA,NA,TRBV30,TRBJ2-5,13,TGTGCCTGGAGTGGAGGGCTCGGGGAGACCCAGTACTTC,CAWSGGLGETQYF
NA,NA,TRBV2,TRBJ2-3,13,TGTGCCAGCACGCGAGCGGCAACAGATACGCAGTATTTT,CASTRAATDTQYF
NA,TRBD1,TRBV5-6,TRBJ1-1,15,TGTGCCAGCAGCCACGGGACAGGGAGGTACACTGAAGCTTTCTTT,CASSHGTGRYTEAFF
NA,NA,TRBV2,TRBJ1-5,15,TGTGCCAGCAGTGAAGAGCAGGCAAATCATCAGCCCCAGCATTTT,CASSEEQANHQPQHF
NA,NA,TRBV7-9,TRBJ2-3,16,TGTGCCAGCAGCTTAGTCGCGGGGACCGGCCCAGATACGCAGTATTTT,CASSLVAGTGPDTQYF
NA,TRBD1,TRBV5-1,TRBJ1-2,14,TGCGCCAGCAGCTTAACAGGGGGCATCTATGGCTACACCTTC,CASSLTGGIYGYTF
once,NA,TRBV5-5,TRBJ2-3,15,TGTGCCAGCAGCTTGGCTGGTCGTAGCACAGATACGCAGTATTTT,CASSLAGRSTDTQYF
NA,NA,TRBV7-2,TRBJ2-6,16,TGTGCCAGCAGCTTAGAGGGCAGAGGCGGGGCCAACGTCCTGACTTTC,CASSLEGRGGANVLTF
NA,TRBD2,TRBV5-1,TRBJ2-3,17,TGCGCCAGCAGCTTGGGGCCGGGAGGCTCACGCACAGATACGCAGTATTTT,CASSLGPGGSRTDTQYF
once,NA,TRBV5-1,TRBJ2-1,14,TGCGCCAGCAAGAACAGGACCTCCTACAATGAGCAGTTCTTC,CASKNRTSYNEQFF
NA,NA,TRBV6-5,TRBJ2-3,14,TGTGCCAGCCGGAGGGGATACAATTCAGATACGCAGTATTTT,CASRRGYNSDTQYF
few,NA,TRBV6-5,TRBJ1-4,12,TGTGCCAGCAGTCCCTCTAAAGAAAAACTGTTTTTT,CASSPSKEKLFF
NA,TRBD1,TRBV2,TRBJ2-2,15,TGTGCCAGCAGGGGGGACAGGGCTAACACCGGGGAGCTGTTTTTT,CASRGDRANTGELFF
NA,NA,TRBV30,TRBJ2-5,13,TGTGCCTGGAGAAGCCAGGGTGTAGAGACCCAGTACTTC,CAWRSQGVETQYF
NA,TRBD1,TRBV4-3,TRBJ1-3,16,TGCGCCAGCAGCCAATGGACAGGGGGCTCTGGAAACACCATATATTTT,CASSQWTGGSGNTIYF
NA,NA,TRBV28,TRBJ2-6,15,TGTGCCAGCAGTTTGGGGGGATCTGGGGCCAACGTCCTGACTTTC,CASSLGGSGANVLTF
NA,TRBD1,TRBV6-6,TRBJ1-1,13,TGTGCCAGCATGGGACAGTGGAACACTGAAGCTTTCTTT,CASMGQWNTEAFF
NA,NA,TRBV29-1,TRBJ1-1,15,TGCAGCGTTGAGGGCAGAAGGACAAAGAACACTGAAGCTTTCTTT,CSVEGRRTKNTEAFF
NA,TRBD2,TRBV4-1,TRBJ2-3,16,TGCGCCAGCAGCCCCACGGGAGGGCCTCGCACAGATACGCAGTATTTT,CASSPTGGPRTDTQYF
NA,NA,TRBV18,TRBJ1-2,14,TGTGCCAGCTCACCACCGGCAGGGGCGGGTGGCTACACCTTC,CASSPPAGAGGYTF
few,NA,TRBV28,TRBJ2-3,18,TGTGCCAGCAGTTTAGTTTTCGGTCGGCGAGAGAGCACAGATACGCAGTATTTT,CASSLVFGRRESTDTQYF
NA,TRBD1,TRBV9,TRBJ2-5,13,TGTGCCAGCAGCCGGGACAGGGCAGAGACCCAGTACTTC,CASSRDRAETQYF
NA,TRBD2,TRBV7-9,TRBJ2-1,13,TGTGCCAGCAGCATGGGAGGGAACAATGAGCAGTTCTTC,CASSMGGNNEQFF